This T cell receptor (beta chain) was observed in a study of OX40 agonist ivuxolimab in advanced cancers. In the study overall: The drug used for patients, ivuxolimab, was an agonistic anti-OX40 (CD134) antibody. A mean age of roughly 66 years, range about 20 to 79, was recorded, and approximately 85% were male. Regarding the study as a whole: Dose levels from 0.1 to 3.0 mg/kg saw CD4+ and CD8+ blood T cells expand clonally by week 6. In CD8+ T cells, expanded clones were on average more numerous than in CD4+.

Remarks on this clone: Its target is not known.

The CDR3 covers 16 residues. V gave up 2 bases and J gave up 2 bases; unmatched junction bases: 5. Germline CDR1 reads MDHEN; CDR2 reads SYDVKM. Clones were read by immunoSEQ multiplex PCR, and TCRdb kept only the in-frame ones, dropping some. This table has 65,000 or so clones, 80% to 95% appearing once. The chain couples TRBV28 to TRBJ2-1; the match to TRBD2 covers 8 bases. The TCR comes from an adult with an advanced solid tumor such as melanoma, head and neck, liver or kidney cancer. Sequencing used CD4+ or CD8+ T cells sorted from blood, obtained in a trial of the OX40 agonist ivuxolimab. The CDR3 here is CASSLTSGPPYNEQFF. The CDR3 DNA is TGTGCCAGCAGTTTAACTAGCGGTCCTCCCTACAATGAGCAGTTCTTC. The full variable domain, with the rest looked up from reference TRBV28 and TRBJ2-1, is DVKVTQSSRYLVKRTGEKVFLECVQDMDHENMFWYRQDPGLGLRLIYFSYDVKMKEKGDIPEGYSVSREKKERFSLILESASTNQTSMYLCASSLTSGPPYNEQFFGPGTRLTVL.